What follows is one T cell receptor beta chain and its context. This receptor's antigen is unknown. It has no much larger one-base neighbor in the sample; base qualities were not kept. The data were obtained in a study of cytomegalovirus exposure and HLA in healthy donors (dated by TCRdb to the late 2010s). For context, the study as a whole: In an earlier analysis of around 540 of the donors, approximately 260 Gb of sequence data and approximately 120 million unique TCR beta sequences from about 190 million T cells were reported. The study was designed to test whether signatures of past pathogen exposure could be identified by cataloging public T cell receptors. All discovery cohort repertoires had been generated on a single sequencing platform. In the later analysis, no new phenotypic data were used to find candidate immune exposures; instead, reliance was placed on TCR beta sequences and their occurrence across donors. An earlier analysis of around 580 of the donors used high-throughput TCR beta sequencing to judge whether each TCR beta V gene segment behaved as functional or pseudogenic. The genetic ancestry cluster associated with self-reported Caucasian donors included roughly four fifths of the roughly 400 genotyped donors. To predict cytomegalovirus infection status, the study brought together high-throughput TCR immunosequencing, statistical association of individual TCRs with disease status, and machine learning. The T cell repertoires of several hundred subjects were profiled by immunosequencing and related to cytomegalovirus serostatus. Along with the approximately 600-subject first cohort, a separate validation cohort of around 110 different subjects was used. Across 300 to 500 genotyped donors of the cohort, an average of approximately 220,000 unique TCR beta nucleotide sequences per donor were sequenced, and 15% to 20% of those sequences were non-productive. Because of strong linkage in the cohort, four to six DR-DQ haplotypes were treated as single units for association and clustering. A later analysis re-examined previously published TCR beta repertoires from 500 to 700 donors and added high-resolution HLA genotyping to investigate patterns of TCR occurrence. Roughly 300 gigabases of sequencing data and 91 million or so unique TCR sequences made up an early release that covered several hundred HLA-typed donors. Donor age, sex, ethnicity and CMV serostatus were compiled alongside the repertoire data. HLA typing included class I and class II loci at four-digit resolution. A later genetic analysis took genome-wide SNP genotypes for about 65% of the roughly 670 donors and used that subset as a discovery cohort. The number of typed donors differed by locus: about 620-640 for A, B, C, DRB1 and DQB1; 522 for DQA1; 606 for DPA1; and 400 to 480 for DPB1. General findings and caveats noted by the study authors: Compared with equally common non-associated chains, HLA-associated TCR beta chains in a later analysis were more clonally expanded and had lower generation probabilities. Three of the identified cytomegalovirus-associated TCR beta chains were confirmed in vitro to be specific for cytomegalovirus antigens. A later genetic analysis associated a missense DCLRE1C variant with V-gene and J-gene trimming of TCR beta chains, and an independent cohort replicated the association. Presence/absence analyses assumed roughly uniform sequencing depth across donors, an assumption that may not hold. A group of highly shared sequence variants was considered likely to be a technical artifact of the sequencing pipeline. In an earlier analysis of around 600 of the donors, most TCR beta V segments appeared in productive rearrangements about 90% or about 30% of the time, broadly matching IMGT annotations. In a later analysis, TCR association rates were found to vary across HLA loci, with the most associated TCRs seen for DRB1 alleles and the fewest for HLA-C alleles. The authors suggested that the approach could potentially be generalized to other disease states and immunological phenotypes. Immune exposure information for the cohort was limited to CMV serostatus. The study gave a list of under 200 TCR beta chains associated with cytomegalovirus. Linkage disequilibrium might explain the correlated functional status among segregating V segments, but an unknown experimental factor could not be excluded. A further reported finding was that TCR beta sequences accurately predicted the HLA-A and HLA-B alleles for most subjects in the first cohort. Across donors, most TCR sequences were observed very rarely, whereas some public TCRs were present in many individuals. Because some donors lacked HLA typing at each locus, the association tests relied only on the typed subset. In both the original and validation cohorts, the classifier was reported to diagnose cytomegalovirus status with high specificity and sensitivity. At a false discovery rate of 0.05, a later analysis linked about 16,000 TCR beta sequences to specific HLA alleles. A later analysis found that most CMV-associated TCR beta chains appeared HLA-restricted, with HLA associations seemingly driven largely by CMV exposure. Several of the top co-occurrence clusters appeared to be linked to parvovirus B19, influenza, CMV and Epstein-Barr virus, according to a later analysis. When HLA alleles, especially DR and DQ, strongly co-occurred, attributing TCR associations to individual alleles was difficult. Over 15 rarely observed V segments, including chromosome 9 orphons, were excluded from the earlier analysis of several hundred of the donors because counts were too low. Compared with the roughly 670-donor mean, donors in an Asian-associated ancestry cluster had fewer N-insertions in productive TCRs, according to a later genetic analysis. Only TCR beta chains were sequenced in this cohort, and the absence of alpha or paired-chain data limited detectable features.

The cohort was made up of about 670 healthy bone marrow donors. Cohort members were all nominally healthy when sampled, although unrecorded immune exposures were likely present. The donor was CMV seronegative and belonged to the group of more than 300 seronegative cohort members. Each donor provided a peripheral blood sample, and peripheral blood mononuclear cells were used for TCR beta sequencing. The Qiagen DNeasy Blood Extraction Kit was used to extract genomic DNA from the blood cell samples. Library generation was performed with the immunoSEQ multiplex PCR assay. The multiplex PCR relied on a mix of 60 forward primers for TCR Vbeta segments and 13 reverse primers for TCR Jbeta segments. A multiplex PCR assay on genomic DNA amplified the CDR3 region of rearranged TCR beta genes. On the Illumina HiSeq System, the amplified TCR beta libraries were sequenced as 87-base-pair reads. As for the original processing: Across the roughly 670 repertoires, a later analysis counted 78 million or so unique TCR beta chains, 8.5 million to 12 million of which were shared by at least two donors. Raw reads were error-corrected and collapsed into unique sequences with a nearest-neighbor algorithm that merged closely related sequences to remove PCR and sequencing errors. CDR3 sequences were aligned to IMGT reference sequences to assign V, D and J gene segments. For a sequence to be retained, a match of at least six nucleotides was required to both a V gene segment and a J gene segment. Rearrangements were classified as productive when the CDR3 lacked stop codons and remained in frame with V and J, and all other rearrangements were classified as non-productive. CDR3 was defined by IMGT convention, running from the second conserved V-encoded cysteine to the conserved J-encoded phenylalanine. The earlier analysis of about 610 of the donors excluded any sequence lacking an unambiguous match to a single V gene segment. An earlier analysis of about 590 of the donors classified V segments as functional when productive rearrangements were above 56.7% and as segregating when the standard deviation between donors was above 5%. A statistical classification framework was built for diagnosing cytomegalovirus status from the catalog of TCR beta chain sequences. A later analysis assigned V and J genes by comparing TCR nucleotide sequences with IMGT/GENE-DB human TR gene sequences. The TCRdist pipeline was used in a later analysis to assign CDR3 sequences and most-parsimonious VDJ recombination scenarios. In a later analysis, every TCR beta chain was defined by the combination of its CDR3 amino acid sequence and its V-gene family, and reads without a unique V-gene family were dropped. To address suspected cross-contamination and a sequencing artifact, a later analysis removed over 500 highly shared, low-generation-probability nucleotide sequences. In a later analysis, a clonal expansion index was calculated for each public chain from normalized within-repertoire ranks of inferred template counts. Generation probabilities in a later analysis came from a VDJ recombination model fitted to out-of-frame rearrangements, and those results were checked against IGoR. In a later analysis, TCR-TCR, TCR-HLA and TCR-CMV co-occurrence was scored with hypergeometric tests, and a repertoire-size bias correction was applied to TCR pairs. False discovery rates were estimated in a later analysis by permuting HLA or CMV assignments 20 times. In a later analysis, co-occurring TCRs were grouped with DBSCAN, and TCRdist sequence similarity was added when clustering was performed within HLA-allele-positive subsets. Repertoires with fewer than 30,000 or more than 120,000 public chains were left out of co-occurrence clustering, as were a few repertoires with anomalous nucleotide sharing. TCRdb stores this immuneACCESS table with in-frame sequences only. Part of the clones is absent; in the studies checked, under half of the shortfall reflects unresolved V genes, and no reason is known for the rest. Clone size and the V and J calls come from that table; the DNA yielded D and trimming. This sample has 200,000 to 250,000 clones in its table, and about 78% of those were observed once. In total, the top ten clones hold 2.9% of the sample.

The sequence was collected from a woman aged 30 to 39 in good health and CMV-seronegative. The sample taken for sequencing was PBMCs.

The DNA sequence is given as TGTGCCAGCAGCCGCGGACTAGCGGACACAGATACGCAGTATTTT. Translation gives CASSRGLADTDTQYF. The chain employs TRBV4-2 and TRBJ2-3, and TRBD2 matches 10 of the central bases. The V end gives up 4 bases and the J end 2 bases, leaving 3 bases in the junction not matched to a gene. Including cysteine and phenylalanine, the CDR3 has 15 amino acids. The DNA shown is the 45-base CDR3, in frame from base 1. Via the germline V gene, CDR1 is LGHNA and CDR2 YNFKEQ.